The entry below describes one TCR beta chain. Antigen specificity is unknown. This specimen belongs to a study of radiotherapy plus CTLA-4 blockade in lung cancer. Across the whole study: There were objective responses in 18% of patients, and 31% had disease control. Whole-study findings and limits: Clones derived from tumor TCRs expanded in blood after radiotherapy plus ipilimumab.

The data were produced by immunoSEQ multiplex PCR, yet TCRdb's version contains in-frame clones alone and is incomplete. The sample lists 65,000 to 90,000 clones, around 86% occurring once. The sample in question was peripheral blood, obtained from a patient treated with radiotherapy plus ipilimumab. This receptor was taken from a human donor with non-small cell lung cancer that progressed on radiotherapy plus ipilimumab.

For the CDR3, the DNA is TGTGCCTGGGGAGCCGGGACAGGGACTTGGGAGCAGTACTTC. Residues: CAWGAGTGTWEQYF. V usage is TRBV30 and J usage is TRBJ2-7; 9 positions match TRBD1. V dropped 5 bases and J dropped 7; count of bases not matched to a gene: 12. This CDR3 contains 14 residues. Germline assignment: CDR1 GTSNPN and CDR2 SVGIG (reference sequence).